These 25 T cell receptor beta chains were sequenced from one sample in a study of blood T cell repertoires in COVID-19. Using immunoSEQ multiplex PCR, the repertoire was profiled, and TCRdb retains in-frame clones only, with some absent. The data show about 120,000 clones, more than 75% seen once. The sequencing input was peripheral blood. All receptors derive from a woman in her 70s with acute or convalescent COVID-19.

This clone was observed once. CDR3 DNA sequence: TGCAGCGTTCGACAGGGGAGGACTGAAGCTTTCTTT. As protein: CSVRQGRTEAFF. The V and J genes are TRBV29-1 and TRBJ1-1, with 8 nucleotides matching TRBD1. The V and J ends lost 5 bases and 5 bases, in that order; junction bases with no gene match: 4. CDR1 and CDR2 from the germline V gene are SQVTM and ANQGSEA. This CDR3 has 12 residues.

The gene calls are TRBV2 and TRBJ2-2; 8 nucleotides line up with TRBD1. The V segment lost 8 bases and the J segment 5 bases; nucleotides outside the gene matches: 7. The CDR3 totals 14 residues. The germline V gene has CDR1 SNHLY and CDR2 FYNNEI. This chain's CDR3 is CASLPQGETGELFF. CDR3 nucleotide sequence: TGTGCCAGCCTCCCACAGGGGGAAACCGGGGAGCTGTTTTTT.

The chain recombines TRBV18 with TRBJ2-5, with 7 bases identical to TRBD1. Germline V CDR1 and CDR2: KGHSH, LQKENI. V lost 3 bases to trimming and J lost 1 base; unmatched junction nucleotides: 2. There are 14 residues in the CDR3. The CDR3 is CASSPGTAQETQYF. The CDR3 DNA sequence: TGTGCCAGCTCACCTGGGACAGCCCAAGAGACCCAGTACTTC.

The chain links TRBV6-5 to TRBJ1-1; D gene ambiguous. The CDR3 sequence is 13 residues long. Germline lookup yields CDR1 MNHEY and CDR2 SVGAGI. V was pared by 6 bases and J by 0 bases, with 8 bases between. The DNA for the CDR3 is TGTGCCAGCAGGAGGGCCCTGAACACTGAAGCTTTCTTT. Its protein product is CASRRALNTEAFF.

The chain is built from TRBV3-1 (or the pseudogene TRBV3-2) and TRBJ1-2; D call uncertain. CDR1 and CDR2 from the germline V gene are LGHDT and YNNKEL (reference sequence). The V end lost 0 bases, the J end lost 7 bases, and 9 bases lay between the germline ends. This CDR3 is 13 amino acids long. The CDR3 coding sequence is TGTGCCAGCAGCCAAGATCGCGGAGCTGGCTACACCTTC. It yields the protein CASSQDRGAGYTF.

This clone was seen a handful of times. The chain links TRBV5-1 to TRBJ1-2; TRBD1 matches at 7 bases. The CDR3 extends over 13 amino acids. Per germline, CDR1 SGHRS and CDR2 YFSETQ. V dropped 1 base and J dropped 3; count of bases not matched to a gene: 0. CDR3 sequence: CASSLTGDYGYTF. CDR3 DNA sequence: TGCGCCAGCAGCTTGACAGGGGACTATGGCTACACCTTC.

The chain combines TRBV7-9 with TRBJ1-1; no firm D call. The V and J ends lost 8 bases and 0 bases respectively, with 4 bases between them. The CDR3 loop spans 11 amino acids. Germline lookup yields CDR1 SEHNR and CDR2 FQNEAQ (reference sequence). The CDR3 DNA reads TGTGCCAGCGAGTTGAACACTGAAGCTTTCTTT. Encoded protein: CASELNTEAFF.

The chain uses TRBV18 and TRBJ2-7, with 7 bases identical to TRBD2. The germline CDR1 and CDR2 sequences are KGHSH and LQKENI. V lost 6 bases to trimming and J lost 7 bases; unmatched junction nucleotides: 15. This CDR3 comprises 15 residues. The CDR3 here is CASSIQRSGGKEQYF. The CDR3 DNA is TGTGCCAGCTCTATCCAACGGTCGGGGGGAAAGGAGCAGTACTTC.

The CDR3 here is CASFSGGANNEQFF. CDR3 DNA sequence: TGTGCCAGTTTTAGCGGGGGGGCGAACAATGAGCAGTTCTTC. The chain couples TRBV28 to TRBJ2-1, with 11 bases lining up with TRBD2. V shed 9 bases, J shed 5 bases, and the junction held 6 bases outside the gene matches. The CDR3 contains 14 residues. Germline V lookup: CDR1 MDHEN, CDR2 SYDVKM.

The J gene is TRBJ1-6, the V gene TRBV3-1 (or the pseudogene TRBV3-2); 9 bases are shared with TRBD1. The junction had 7 bases not matched to a gene; V was cut back by 2 bases and J by 8 bases. This CDR3 comprises 16 residues. The V gene's germline CDR1 is LGHDT and CDR2 YNNKEL (reference sequence). CDR3 loop: CASSQFGGTGYSPLHF. The CDR3, as DNA: TGTGCCAGCAGCCAATTCGGAGGGACAGGGTATTCACCCCTCCACTTT.

The rearrangement links TRBV5-1 to TRBJ1-1; perhaps TRBD1 as D (6 bases). CDR3 length equals 16 residues. Trimming shortened V by 4 bases and J by 5 bases, and 21 bases separated the two germline ends. Germline CDR1 and CDR2: SGHRS and YFSETQ. This CDR3 is CASSPGGPRGRTEAFF. For the CDR3, the DNA is TGCGCCAGCAGCCCGGGGGGGCCCAGGGGAAGGACTGAAGCTTTCTTT.

This chain links TRBV24-1 with TRBJ1-5, with TRBD1 as a possible D gene (6 bases). Germline CDR1 and CDR2: KGHDR and SFDVKD. The CDR3 is 16 residues long. V lost 2 bases to trimming and J lost 0 bases, with 10 bases between them. The CDR3 is CATSDSSRGSNQPQHF. The CDR3 DNA is TGTGCCACCAGTGATTCTTCCAGGGGTAGCAATCAGCCCCAGCATTTT.

The rearrangement joins TRBV27 to TRBJ1-2; the D gene is possibly TRBD1 (5 bases). The V gene lost 5 bases and the J gene lost 6 bases, with 13 bases spanning the gap. The CDR3 sequence is 13 residues long. CDR1 is MNHEY and CDR2 is SMNVEV in the germline V gene (reference sequence). CDR3 nucleotides: TGTGCCAGCAGTGCCCAGGGATATAATGGCTACACCTTC. Protein product: CASSAQGYNGYTF.

Concerning this clone: Other DNA sequences in the same sample also yield this CDR3. This sequence joins TRBV6-5 and TRBJ1-2; TRBD1 agrees at 9 bases. V gave up 8 bases and J gave up 7 bases; unmatched junction bases: 5. Germline CDR1 MNHEY, CDR2 SVGAGI. The CDR3 contains 12 residues. CDR3: CASSQGAGGYTF. Here the CDR3 DNA reads TGTGCCAGCTCACAGGGGGCGGGTGGCTACACCTTC.

This clone appeared once. This sequence joins TRBV5-1 and TRBJ1-3; no reliable D call. Between the trimmed V and J ends, which lost 0 bases and 6 bases, there was a span of 10 bases. Per germline, CDR1 SGHRS and CDR2 YFSETQ. The CDR3 spans 14 residues. The CDR3 bases are TGCGCCAGCAGCTTGGGGCAGGAGGAAAACACCATATATTTT. It codes for CASSLGQEENTIYF.

The rearrangement links TRBV5-6 to TRBJ1-4; D is possibly TRBD1 (6 bases). Trimming removed 0 bases from V and 7 bases from J, with 13 bases in between. CDR1 and CDR2 (germline): SGHDT, YYEEEE. This CDR3 region has 15 residues. CDR3 bases: TGTGCCAGCAGCTTGGCCCAGGGGCAGGTTGAAAAACTGTTTTTT. It yields the protein CASSLAQGQVEKLFF.

The rearrangement uses TRBV27 and TRBJ2-1, with 9 bases aligning to TRBD1. V shed 2 bases and J 2 bases; nucleotides not matched to a gene: 1. Germline loops: CDR1 MNHEY, CDR2 SMNVEV (reference sequence). The length of the CDR3 is 15 residues. The CDR3 loop reads CASSLRTGAYNEQFF. DNA for the CDR3: TGTGCCAGCAGTTTACGGACAGGGGCCTACAATGAGCAGTTCTTC.

This chain uses TRBV7-9 with TRBJ1-2; TRBD1 agrees at 7 bases. Trimming cost V 5 bases and J 1 base; bases outside gene matches: 10. This CDR3 is built from 16 residues. Germline values: CDR1 SEHNR, CDR2 FQNEAQ (reference sequence). Here the CDR3 DNA reads TGTGCCAGCAGCGATACATACCGGGACAGTAACTATGGCTACACCTTC. It codes for CASSDTYRDSNYGYTF.

This chain joins TRBV3-1 (or the pseudogene TRBV3-2) and TRBJ1-5; D is possibly TRBD1 (6 bases). CDR1 is LGHDT and CDR2 is YNNKEL in the germline V gene (reference sequence). V dropped 1 base and J dropped 2 bases, with 9 bases sitting between them. CDR3 size: 15 residues. The CDR3 spells CASSQGEGGNQPQHF. The CDR3 DNA reads as TGTGCCAGCAGCCAAGGGGAGGGGGGCAATCAGCCCCAGCATTTT.

The chain joins TRBV3-1 (or the pseudogene TRBV3-2) to TRBJ1-1; 7 bases fit TRBD1. J was trimmed by 4 bases and V by 4 bases; bases with no gene match: 9. Germline V lookup: CDR1 LGHDT, CDR2 YNNKEL (reference sequence). The CDR3 sequence is 15 residues long. Here the CDR3 DNA reads TGTGCCAGCAGCCGACAGGGAGAGAGGGGCACTGAAGCTTTCTTT. Amino acids: CASSRQGERGTEAFF.

The rearrangement uses TRBV18 and TRBJ1-2; TRBD1 might be the D (5 bases). V was pared by 0 bases and J by 8 bases, with 16 bases between. Germline CDR1 KGHSH, CDR2 LQKENI. The CDR3 spans 15 residues. Here the CDR3 DNA reads TGTGCCAGCTCACCACCAGATCAGGGCGTCGGCGGCTACACCTTC. Its protein product is CASSPPDQGVGGYTF.

Written as DNA, the CDR3 is TGTGCCAGCTCACCACAGGCGGGACAGGTGTCGCCCCAGCATTTT. Its protein product is CASSPQAGQVSPQHF. The chain links TRBV18 to TRBJ1-5; 8 bases line up with TRBD1. The CDR3 is 15 residues long. V was pared by 1 base and J by 9 bases, with 8 bases of the junction left unmatched. The germline V gene encodes CDR1 KGHSH and CDR2 LQKENI.

The V gene is TRBV7-9, the J gene TRBJ2-3; D remains unclear. Trimming removed 1 base from V and 4 bases from J, with 9 bases in between. This CDR3 contains 14 residues. CDR1 is SEHNR, CDR2 FQNEAQ, per germline (reference sequence). The CDR3 sequence: CASSLVDRADTQYF. In DNA, the CDR3 is TGTGCCAGCAGCTTAGTCGACCGGGCAGATACGCAGTATTTT.

CDR3 nucleotides: TGTGCCAGCAGTTTCTCGGACAGGGTTGTTGGTTCACCCCAGCATTTT. Amino acid sequence: CASSFSDRVVGSPQHF. This chain links TRBV28 with TRBJ1-5, with 8 bases matching TRBD1. There are 16 residues in the CDR3. Germline V gene sequence: CDR1 MDHEN, CDR2 SYDVKM. V lost 3 bases and J lost 10; bases outside the gene matches: 14.

The V gene is TRBV19, the J gene TRBJ1-4, with D unclear. Germline V gives CDR1 LNHDA, CDR2 SQIVND (reference sequence). The CDR3 length is 14 residues. The V end lost 1 base, the J end lost 8 bases, and 11 bases lay between the germline ends. CDR3 protein: CASSIGLRAEKLFF. The CDR3 DNA follows: TGTGCCAGTAGTATAGGTTTGAGGGCAGAAAAACTGTTTTTT.